This T cell receptor (beta chain) came from a study of post-analysis software for immune sequencing data (dated by TCRdb to about 2015). Describing the broader study: Relapsing-remitting, secondary progressive and progressive-relapsing multiple sclerosis were recorded as disease courses, and subtype annotation was lacking for some patients. The patient repertoires were set against 10 to 11 previously published healthy control repertoires from donors whose ages ranged from roughly 6 to 26 years. A subset of samples was prepared in parallel using single-end sample barcoding, then pooled and co-amplified after Illumina adapter ligation. The study at large found these results: Patients showed significantly higher frequencies than controls for five TRBV segments, among them TRBV5-6, TRBV5-1 and TRBV20-1. Multiple sclerosis patients had significantly lower normalized Chao1 diversity than controls, a result that suggests substantial peripheral T-cell clonal expansion. Strong co-clustering of samples prepared in the same batch was shown by direct clustering with F measure, prompting a batch-effect correction. The control group was slightly older than the multiple sclerosis patient group.

As for this clonotype: Its antigen is currently not known. The input lacks base qualities; no much larger clone sits a single base away.

The library was built by means of PCR. Sequencing was carried out with an Illumina HiSeq 2500. To reduce PCR and sequencing biases, unique molecular identifiers were incorporated into the TCR beta cDNA libraries. Roughly 0.5 million cDNA molecules were obtained per 1 to 10 million input T cells, so each molecule approximated one T cell. Patient libraries were prepared and sequenced with the same protocol used for the earlier healthy control dataset. Within a given batch, samples were prepared together, multiplexed and sequenced on the same HiSeq lane. Per the original workflow: Raw barcoded reads were processed with MIGEC, and single-read molecular identifier groups were discarded before consensus assembly and CDR3 extraction. VDJtools was used for post-analysis of the clonotype tables, with diversity normalized by down-sampling every dataset to the smallest sample size. Repertoire overlap clustering matched CDR3 amino acid but not nucleotide sequences to correct batch-related cross-sample contamination. TCRdb reran the public reads through fastp at Q25 and MiXCR, keeping productive beta chains. When rows share a CDR3 protein, they turn into one entry using the most common DNA and genes. The V and J calls here are based on TCRdb, not the publication. The sample table holds about 770,000 distinct CDR3 sequences, of which around 45% were seen once. Together, the top ten hold roughly 5.2% of the sample.

To demonstrate the VDJtools post-analysis software, the study profiled TCR beta repertoires from the peripheral blood of under 15 young patients with multiple sclerosis. Multiple sclerosis patients were children and adolescents aged about 6 to 15 years. V gives up 0 bases and J gives up 4 bases, and the segment between their germline ends measures 19 bases. Spanning cysteine to phenylalanine, the CDR3 consists of 18 amino acids. Only the CDR3 DNA is retained, 54 bases long and in frame from the first base. In the germline V gene, CDR1 corresponds to SGHVS and CDR2 to FQNEAQ. The source material was blood. The TCR originated in a girl aged 10-17 years with multiple sclerosis. This sequence uses TRBV7-8 and TRBJ1-5, and the D gene may be TRBD1, 5 bases matching. In nucleotides, the sequence is TGTGCCAGCAGCTTAGCGAAGGCACGCCATGGGGGGAATCAGCCCCAGCATTTT. It is translated as CASSLAKARHGGNQPQHF.